This T cell receptor (beta chain) stems from a study of cytomegalovirus exposure and HLA in healthy donors (dated by TCRdb to the late 2010s). Study-level background: An earlier analysis of approximately 640 of the donors reported 250 to 350 Gb of sequence data and around 120 million unique TCR beta sequences from roughly 200 million T cells. All discovery cohort repertoires had been generated using a single sequencing platform. In an earlier analysis of 587 of the donors, high-throughput TCR beta sequencing was used to judge whether each TCR beta V gene segment behaved as functional or pseudogenic. Among roughly 400 genotyped donors of the cohort, an average of roughly 230,000 unique TCR beta nucleotide sequences was sequenced per donor, of which about 19% were non-productive. HLA typing covered class I and class II loci at four-digit resolution. A handful of DR-DQ haplotypes were handled as single units for association and clustering because linkage in the cohort was strong. Alongside the repertoire data, information on donor age, sex, ethnicity and CMV serostatus was compiled. The T cell repertoires of 670 or so subjects were profiled by immunosequencing and related to cytomegalovirus serostatus. To predict cytomegalovirus infection status, the study combined high-throughput TCR immunosequencing, statistical association of individual TCRs with disease status, and machine learning. The aim of the study was to test whether cataloging public T cell receptors could identify signatures of past pathogen exposure. In the later analysis, no new phenotypic data were used to find candidate immune exposures; instead, reliance was placed on TCR beta sequences and their occurrence across donors. Besides the first cohort of approximately 670 subjects, a separate validation cohort made up of over 95 different subjects was used. Genome-wide SNP genotypes for about 65% of the 666 donors were used in a later genetic analysis, which treated that subset as a discovery cohort. In a later analysis, previously published TCR beta repertoires from several hundred donors were re-analyzed and high-resolution HLA genotyping was added so that TCR occurrence patterns could be studied. An early release covering 500 to 750 HLA-typed donors comprised about 320 gigabases of sequencing data and tens of millions of unique TCR sequences. The number of donors typed differed by locus, with about 620-630 for A, B, C, DRB1 and DQB1, around 520 for DQA1, 600 to 610 for DPA1, and some 440 for DPB1. Of the 398 genotyped donors, over 80% were placed in the genetic ancestry cluster associated with self-reported Caucasian donors.

The cohort consisted of approximately 670 healthy bone marrow donors. At the time of sampling, all cohort members were nominally healthy, though unrecorded immune exposures were likely present. The donor was CMV seropositive and was included in the group of 250 to 350 seropositive cohort members. A peripheral blood sample was provided by each donor, and peripheral blood mononuclear cells were used for TCR beta sequencing. Genomic DNA was extracted from the blood cell samples with the Qiagen DNeasy Blood Extraction Kit. With regard to this clone: The specificity of this receptor is unknown. No quality values exist for individual bases; no much larger clone is one base distant.

The paper's findings and limits, for the study overall: At a false discovery rate of 0.05, a later analysis linked 16,000 or so TCR beta sequences to specific HLA alleles. CMV serostatus was the only immune exposure information available for the cohort. Compared with equally common non-associated chains, HLA-associated TCR beta chains in a later analysis were more clonally expanded and had lower generation probabilities. According to a later genetic analysis, donors in an Asian-associated ancestry cluster had fewer N-insertions in productive TCRs than the roughly 700-donor mean. In a later genetic analysis, a missense DCLRE1C variant was associated with V-gene and J-gene trimming of TCR beta chains, and the association was replicated in an independent cohort. The cohort was sequenced for TCR beta chains only, and without alpha or paired-chain data the features that could be detected were limited. A later analysis reported that several top co-occurrence clusters appeared linked to parvovirus B19, influenza, CMV and Epstein-Barr virus. The earlier analysis of around 600 of the donors excluded roughly 16 rarely observed V segments, including chromosome 9 orphons, because counts were too low. According to the authors, the approach could potentially be generalized to other disease states and immunological phenotypes. The classifier was reported to diagnose cytomegalovirus status with high specificity and sensitivity in both the original and validation cohorts. Across donors, most TCR sequences were observed very rarely, whereas some public TCRs were present in many individuals. The study listed 150 to 200 TCR beta chains as associated with cytomegalovirus. In an earlier analysis of about 550 of the donors, most TCR beta V segments were observed in productive rearrangements about 87% or about 30% of the time, broadly matching IMGT annotations. Roughly uniform sequencing depth across donors was assumed in presence/absence analyses, although this assumption may not hold. According to a later analysis, most CMV-associated TCR beta chains appeared to be HLA-restricted, and the HLA associations seemed to be driven largely by CMV exposure. A further reported finding was that TCR beta sequences accurately predicted the HLA-A and HLA-B alleles for most subjects in the first cohort. In a later analysis, TCR association rates were found to vary across HLA loci, with the most associated TCRs seen for DRB1 alleles and the fewest for HLA-C alleles. When HLA alleles, especially DR and DQ, strongly co-occurred, TCR associations were difficult to assign to individual alleles. Because some donors lacked HLA typing at each locus, the association tests relied only on the typed subset. Linkage disequilibrium might explain the correlated functional status among segregating V segments, but an unknown experimental factor could not be excluded. In vitro tests confirmed that a few of the cytomegalovirus-associated TCR beta chains recognize cytomegalovirus antigens. The sequencing pipeline was judged likely to have produced a cluster of highly shared sequence variants as a technical artifact.

Library creation used the immunoSEQ multiplex PCR assay. The multiplex PCR relied on a mix of 60 forward primers for TCR Vbeta segments and 13 reverse primers for TCR Jbeta segments. Amplification of the CDR3 region of rearranged TCR beta genes was performed with a multiplex PCR assay on genomic DNA. On the Illumina HiSeq System, the amplified TCR beta libraries were sequenced as 87-base-pair reads. The study's own analysis went as follows. In a later analysis, tens of millions of unique TCR beta chains were counted across the 500 to 700 repertoires, and roughly 10 million of these chains were shared by at least two donors. A nearest-neighbor algorithm error-corrected the raw reads and collapsed the reads into unique sequences, merging closely related sequences to remove PCR and sequencing errors. Alignment of CDR3 sequences to IMGT reference sequences was used to assign V, D and J gene segments. For a sequence to be retained, a match of at least six nucleotides to both a V gene segment and a J gene segment was required. A rearrangement counted as productive if the CDR3 had no stop codons and remained in frame with V and J, and every other rearrangement counted as non-productive. CDR3 was defined according to IMGT convention as the region running from the second conserved V-encoded cysteine to the conserved J-encoded phenylalanine. Sequences without an unambiguous match to a single V gene segment were excluded from the earlier analysis of approximately 600 of the donors. In an earlier analysis of approximately 590 of the donors, a V segment was called functional when productive rearrangements were above 56.7%, and segregating when the standard deviation between donors exceeded 5%. A statistical classification framework was built to diagnose cytomegalovirus status from the catalog of TCR beta chain sequences. A later analysis assigned V and J genes by comparing TCR nucleotide sequences with IMGT/GENE-DB human TR gene sequences. A later analysis assigned CDR3 sequences and most-parsimonious VDJ recombination scenarios with the TCRdist pipeline. In a later analysis, every TCR beta chain was defined by the combination of its CDR3 amino acid sequence and its V-gene family, and reads without a unique V-gene family were dropped. As a way to deal with suspected cross-contamination and a sequencing artifact, a later analysis dropped 450 to 600 nucleotide sequences that were highly shared and had low generation probability. In a later analysis, a clonal expansion index for each public chain was calculated from normalized within-repertoire ranks of inferred template counts. In a later analysis, generation probabilities were computed with a VDJ recombination model fitted to out-of-frame rearrangements, and the resulting probabilities were checked against IGoR. In a later analysis, TCR-TCR, TCR-HLA and TCR-CMV co-occurrence was scored with hypergeometric tests, and a repertoire-size bias correction was applied to TCR pairs. False discovery rates were estimated in a later analysis by permuting HLA or CMV assignments 20 times. In a later analysis, co-occurring TCRs were grouped using DBSCAN, and TCRdist sequence similarity was added for clustering within HLA-allele-positive subsets. For co-occurrence clustering, repertoires with fewer than 30,000 or more than 120,000 public chains were excluded, along with five or six repertoires with anomalous nucleotide sharing. This immuneACCESS table, as held by TCRdb, lists in-frame sequences with V and J called but not all clones. Of the missing ones, under half trace to an unresolved V gene in checked studies; the others have no known cause. V, J and clone size are taken as reported in that table, and D and trimming were inferred from the DNA itself. This sample comprises about 160,000 clones, 82% of them detected only once. Clones ranked in the top ten supply about 1.4% of the sample.

The sequence was collected from a girl aged 10-17 years in good health and CMV-seropositive. The sample was PBMCs.

The DNA sequence reads TGTGCCAGCTCACCAGGGGGGAGTGAAAAACTGTTTTTT. Translated, this gives CASSPGGSEKLFF. The chain is encoded by TRBV18 joined to TRBJ1-4; a tentative D call is TRBD1 (5 bases match). Deletion took 2 bases off V and 7 bases off J, with a span of 8 bases between the germline ends. There are 13 amino acids in the CDR3, from cysteine to phenylalanine inclusive. The only DNA kept is the CDR3, 39 bases in frame from the first base. CDR1 and CDR2, looked up from the germline V gene, are KGHSH and LQKENI. Joined to the reference TRBV18 and TRBJ1-4 proteins, this CDR3 gives the full variable domain: NAGVMQNPRHLVRRRGQEARLRCSPMKGHSHVYWYRQLPEEGLKFMVYLQKENIIDESGMPKERFSAEFPKEGPSILRIQQVVRGDSAAYFCASSPGGSEKLFFGSGTQLSVL.